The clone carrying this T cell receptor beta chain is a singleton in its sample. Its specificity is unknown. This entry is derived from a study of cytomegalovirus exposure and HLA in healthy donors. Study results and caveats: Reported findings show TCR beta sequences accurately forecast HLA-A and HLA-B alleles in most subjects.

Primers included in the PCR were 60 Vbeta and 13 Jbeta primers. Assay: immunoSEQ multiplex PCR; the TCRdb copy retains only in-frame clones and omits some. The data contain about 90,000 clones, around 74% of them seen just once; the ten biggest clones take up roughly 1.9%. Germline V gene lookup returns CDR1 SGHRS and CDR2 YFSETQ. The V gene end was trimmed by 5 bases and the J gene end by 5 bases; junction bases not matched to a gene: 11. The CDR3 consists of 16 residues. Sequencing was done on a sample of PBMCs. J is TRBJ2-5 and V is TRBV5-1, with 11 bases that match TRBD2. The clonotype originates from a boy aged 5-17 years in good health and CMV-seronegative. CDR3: CASRRLAGTPLETQYF. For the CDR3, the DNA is TGCGCCAGCAGAAGACTAGCGGGAACCCCTTTGGAGACCCAGTACTTC. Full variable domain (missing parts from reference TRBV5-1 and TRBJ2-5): KAGVTQTPRYLIKTRGQQVTLSCSPISGHRSVSWYQQTPGQGLQFLFEYFSETQRNKGNFPGRFSGRQFSNSRSEMNVSTLELGDSALYLCASRRLAGTPLETQYFGPGTRLLVL.